The 22 T cell receptor beta chains presented below share a single source sample, sequenced in a study of technical replicates of blood from several donors. Assay: immunoSEQ multiplex PCR; the TCRdb copy retains only in-frame clones and omits some. Among just over 80,000 clones, around 94% were seen once, and the ten largest hold 0.35% to 0.4%. Sequencing was carried out using T cells isolated from PBMCs. The receptor set was obtained from a human donor in good health.

The chain recombines TRBV6-1 with TRBJ1-4; D might be TRBD1 (6 bases). Germline lookup yields CDR1 MNHNS and CDR2 SASEGT. V was cut by 4 bases and J by 0 bases, with 9 bases left in between. The CDR3 totals 15 residues. The CDR3 DNA follows: TGTGCCAGCAGTGCACAGGGCACAACTAATGAAAAACTGTTTTTT. Encoded protein: CASSAQGTTNEKLFF.

The chain links TRBV11-2 to TRBJ2-2; D not certain. The CDR3 runs 14 residues. V lost 3 bases and J lost 2, with 7 bases in between. CDR1 and CDR2 from the germline V gene are SGHAT and FQNNGV. The CDR3 bases are TGTGCCAGCAGCTTTTCCAAAAACACCGGGGAGCTGTTTTTT. This translates into CASSFSKNTGELFF. Full variable domain (remainder filled in from reference TRBV11-2 and TRBJ2-2): EAGVAQSPRYKIIEKRQSVAFWCNPISGHATLYWYQQILGQGPKLLIQFQNNGVVDDSQLPKDRFSAERLKGVDSTLKIQPAKLEDSAVYLCASSFSKNTGELFFGEGSRLTVL.

The V and J genes are TRBV12-5 and TRBJ1-2; no definite D call. This CDR3 has 14 residues. V lost 0 bases and J 5 bases, leaving 10 bases between the germline ends. Germline CDR1 reads LGHNT; CDR2 reads FRNRAP. CDR3 residues: CASGLVPSRYGYTF. CDR3 bases: TGTGCTAGTGGTTTGGTCCCAAGTCGGTATGGCTACACCTTC.

The V call is TRBV19, the J call TRBJ1-5; D ambiguous. Germline V gives CDR1 LNHDA, CDR2 SQIVND (reference sequence). V was cut by 2 bases and J by 4 bases, with 12 bases left in between. The length of the CDR3 is 15 residues. CDR3 DNA: TGTGCCAGTAGTATATCCTCCGTCACTAATCAGCCCCAGCATTTT. This encodes CASSISSVTNQPQHF.

The CDR3 DNA reads as TGTGCCAGCAGCTTAGTGCTAGCTGGTACCGGGGAGCTGTTTTTT. The encoded protein is CASSLVLAGTGELFF. This chain links TRBV11-2 with TRBJ2-2; D is possibly TRBD2 (5 bases). Germline lookup yields CDR1 SGHAT and CDR2 FQNNGV. The CDR3 spans 15 residues. V was cut by 1 base and J by 5 bases, with 11 bases left in between. The entire variable domain, with the rest obtained from reference TRBV11-2 and TRBJ2-2, is as follows: EAGVAQSPRYKIIEKRQSVAFWCNPISGHATLYWYQQILGQGPKLLIQFQNNGVVDDSQLPKDRFSAERLKGVDSTLKIQPAKLEDSAVYLCASSLVLAGTGELFFGEGSRLTVL.

The count of this clone is one. V gene TRBV9 combines with J gene TRBJ2-4; the D is unclear. Trimming cost V 1 base and J 6 bases, with 11 bases left between them. Germline loops: CDR1 SGDLS, CDR2 YYNGEE. This CDR3 is 14 amino acids long. The CDR3 sequence: CASSVSQDPNIQYF. CDR3 sequence (DNA): TGTGCCAGCAGCGTATCCCAGGATCCAAACATTCAGTACTTC. Supplemented by reference TRBV9 and TRBJ2-4, the full variable domain reads DSGVTQTPKHLITATGQRVTLRCSPRSGDLSVYWYQQSLDQGLQFLIQYYNGEERAKGNILERFSAQQFPDLHSELNLSSLELGDSALYFCASSVSQDPNIQYFGAGTRLSVL.

The chain links TRBV19 to TRBJ1-3; D remains ambiguous. V shed 3 bases and J shed 0 bases, with 15 bases lying between them. This CDR3 is built from 17 residues. The germline V gene has CDR1 LNHDA and CDR2 SQIVND (reference sequence). In DNA, the CDR3 is TGTGCCAGTAGTATTTTGGGCGAAGGTAGCTCTGGAAACACCATATATTTT. Translating it yields CASSILGEGSSGNTIYF.

The chain has TRBV5-1 and TRBJ1-2; 12 nucleotides match TRBD1. Trimming removed 4 bases from V and 1 base from J; junction bases left unmatched: 8. Germline V gene data show CDR1 as SGHRS and CDR2 as YFSETQ. The CDR3 contains 17 residues. This chain's CDR3 is CASSEGTGGLGNYGYTF. The CDR3 DNA reads as TGCGCCAGCAGCGAAGGGACAGGGGGCCTCGGTAACTATGGCTACACCTTC.

This clone came up once. The CDR3 loop is CSVGTGSWTEAFF. The CDR3 DNA follows: TGCAGCGTTGGGACAGGGTCCTGGACTGAAGCTTTCTTT. The V call is TRBV29-1, the J call TRBJ1-1, with TRBD1 matching 8 bases. Looked up from germline, CDR1 is SQVTM and CDR2 is ANQGSEA. The CDR3 is 13 residues long. Trimming at V came to 4 bases and at J to 5 bases, leaving 6 bases not matched to a gene. The complete variable domain, with remaining parts taken from reference TRBV29-1 and TRBJ1-1, reads SAVISQKPSRDICQRGTSLTIQCQVDSQVTMMFWYRQQPGQSLTLIATANQGSEATYESGFVIDKFPISRPNLTFSTLTVSNMSPEDSSIYLCSVGTGSWTEAFFGQGTRLTVV.

V and J are TRBV21-1 and TRBJ2-7; TRBD1, the table's D call, lacks a check against the DNA. TRBV21-1 is noted as a pseudogene. This CDR3 region has 15 residues. The CDR3 DNA follows: TGTGCCAGCAGCAAATATGGCTCAGGGAATTACGAGCAGTACTTC. It yields the protein CASSKYGSGNYEQYF.

The chain is built from TRBV15 and TRBJ2-2; D may be TRBD2 (6 bases). The CDR3 is 17 amino acids. Germline V CDR1 and CDR2: LNHNV, YYDKDF (reference sequence). The V gene lost 9 bases and the J gene lost 2 bases, with 22 bases spanning the gap. CDR3 in DNA: TGTGCCACGGTTCTAGGGGAGGAAGGCCCAAACACCGGGGAGCTGTTTTTT. Translation: CATVLGEEGPNTGELFF.

J is TRBJ1-1 and V is TRBV9, with a tentative D call TRBD1 (6 bases). CDR1 is SGDLS and CDR2 is YYNGEE in the germline V gene. The CDR3 sequence is 16 residues long. The V end was cut by 3 bases, the J end by 10 bases, with 25 bases between. The CDR3 spells CASSASFDRPHLGAFF. The CDR3 DNA is TGTGCCAGCAGCGCCTCCTTCGACAGGCCCCACCTGGGAGCTTTCTTT.

The chain combines TRBV19 with TRBJ1-5; tentative D call: TRBD1 (6 bases). Germline V lookup: CDR1 LNHDA, CDR2 SQIVND (reference sequence). V lost 7 bases and J 7 bases, leaving 14 bases between the germline ends. This CDR3 is built from 13 residues. DNA of the CDR3: TGTGCCAGTAAAAACAGGGCCGAACAGCCCCAGCATTTT. As protein: CASKNRAEQPQHF.

The CDR3 here is CASSVDGSLASGGELFF. CDR3 sequence (DNA): TGTGCCAGCAGCGTAGACGGGTCCTTGGCTTCGGGCGGGGAGCTGTTTTTT. V and J are TRBV9 and TRBJ2-2; no firm D call. The CDR3 sequence is 17 residues long. The germline V gene has CDR1 SGDLS and CDR2 YYNGEE. V gave up 0 bases and J gave up 7 bases, with 19 bases separating them.

The CDR3 region has the DNA TGTGCCAGCAGCCAGTCAGGACAGGGCCACGAGCAGTACTTC. Translating it yields CASSQSGQGHEQYF. The chain couples TRBV14 to TRBJ2-7; 8 positions agree with TRBD1. The junction had 6 bases not matched to a gene; V was cut back by 3 bases and J by 5 bases. CDR1 and CDR2 (germline): SGHDN, FVKESK. The CDR3 is made up of 14 amino acids.

V gene TRBV15 combines with J gene TRBJ1-3; D is undetermined. This CDR3 comprises 16 residues. Between the trimmed V and J ends, which lost 0 bases and 0 bases, there was a span of 9 bases. Germline V gene data show CDR1 as LNHNV and CDR2 as YYDKDF (reference sequence). CDR3 DNA sequence: TGTGCCACCAGCAGAGATCCATCCATCTCTGGAAACACCATATATTTT. Its translation: CATSRDPSISGNTIYF.

The V gene is TRBV5-6, the J gene TRBJ1-1; D is undetermined. Germline-derived CDR1 and CDR2 are SGHDT and YYEEEE. The CDR3 is 15 amino acids. The germline V and J ends were trimmed by 0 bases and 2 bases, with 11 bases remaining between them. The CDR3 spells CASSLAGFFNTEAFF. The CDR3, as DNA: TGTGCCAGCAGCTTGGCTGGCTTCTTTAACACTGAAGCTTTCTTT.

The chain combines TRBV11-2 with TRBJ2-7, with 10 bases aligning to TRBD2. V gave up 5 bases and J gave up 4 bases; unmatched junction bases: 8. Germline-derived CDR1 and CDR2 are SGHAT and FQNNGV. There are 15 residues in the CDR3. CDR3 amino acids: CASSRGASGSYEQYF. Written as DNA, the CDR3 is TGTGCCAGCAGCCGAGGGGCTAGCGGGAGTTACGAGCAGTACTTC.

V usage is TRBV5-6 and J usage is TRBJ1-3; D is unresolved. Per germline, CDR1 SGHDT and CDR2 YYEEEE. There are 13 residues in the CDR3. The CDR3 bases are TGTCACCCTAGTGGATTTTCTGGAAACACCATATATTTT. Its protein is CHPSGFSGNTIYF.

CDR3 in amino acids: CASSGLSGYTF. CDR3 bases: TGTGCCAGCAGCGGATTGAGTGGCTACACCTTC. The rearrangement uses TRBV9 and TRBJ1-2; D remains unclear. V was clipped by 3 bases and J by 7 bases, with 7 bases between them. In germline, CDR1 is SGDLS, CDR2 YYNGEE. This CDR3 is 11 amino acids long.

The rearrangement uses TRBV5-8 and TRBJ2-7, with 7 bases identical to TRBD2. Trimming cost V 6 bases and J 5 bases; bases outside gene matches: 17. This CDR3 has 16 residues. The germline V gene encodes CDR1 SGHTS and CDR2 YDEGEE. CDR3 DNA sequence: TGTGCCAGCACCTTCCTCAGCGGGAATCCGTTAGACGAGCAGTACTTC. Amino acid sequence: CASTFLSGNPLDEQYF.

The chain joins TRBV9 to TRBJ2-2, with 9 positions matching TRBD2. Germline V lookup: CDR1 SGDLS, CDR2 YYNGEE. This CDR3 has 13 residues. J gave up 6 bases and V 6 bases, and 3 bases lay outside the gene matches. CDR3 DNA: TGTGCCAGCATGCGGGAGGGCCCCGGGGAGCTGTTTTTT. Protein product: CASMREGPGELFF.